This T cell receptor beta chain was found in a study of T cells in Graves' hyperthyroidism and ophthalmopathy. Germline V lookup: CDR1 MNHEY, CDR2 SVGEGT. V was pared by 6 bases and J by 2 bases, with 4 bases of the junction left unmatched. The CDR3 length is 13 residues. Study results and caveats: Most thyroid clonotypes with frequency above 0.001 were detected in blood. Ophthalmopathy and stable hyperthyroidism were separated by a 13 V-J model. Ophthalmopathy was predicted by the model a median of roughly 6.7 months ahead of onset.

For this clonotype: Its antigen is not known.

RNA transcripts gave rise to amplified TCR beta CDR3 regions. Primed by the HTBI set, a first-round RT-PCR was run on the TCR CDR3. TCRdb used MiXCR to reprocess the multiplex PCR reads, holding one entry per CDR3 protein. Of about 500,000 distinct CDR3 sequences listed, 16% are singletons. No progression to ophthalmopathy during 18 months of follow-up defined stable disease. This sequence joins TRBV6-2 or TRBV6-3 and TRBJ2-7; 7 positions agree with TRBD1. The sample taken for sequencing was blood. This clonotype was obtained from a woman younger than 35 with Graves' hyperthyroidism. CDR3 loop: CASRGQETYEQYF. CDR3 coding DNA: TGTGCCAGCAGAGGACAGGAGACCTACGAGCAGTACTTC.